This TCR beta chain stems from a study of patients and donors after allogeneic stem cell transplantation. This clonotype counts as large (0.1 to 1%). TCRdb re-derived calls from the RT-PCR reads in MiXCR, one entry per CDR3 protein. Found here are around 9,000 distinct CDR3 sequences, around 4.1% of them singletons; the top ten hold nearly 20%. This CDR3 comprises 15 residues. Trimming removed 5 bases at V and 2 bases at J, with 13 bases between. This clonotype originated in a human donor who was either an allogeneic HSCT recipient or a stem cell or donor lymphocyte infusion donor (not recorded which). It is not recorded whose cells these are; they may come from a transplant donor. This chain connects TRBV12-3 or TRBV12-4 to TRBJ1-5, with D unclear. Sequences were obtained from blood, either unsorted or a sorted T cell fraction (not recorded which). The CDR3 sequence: CASSPWAGGNQPQHF. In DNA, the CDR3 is TGTGCCAGCAGTCCATGGGCCGGCGGCAATCAGCCCCAGCATTTT.